The 26 T cell receptor beta chains below come from one sample, sequenced in a study of T-cell reconstitution after alpha-beta-depleted transplantation in children. It was with unique molecular identifiers that the TCRbeta library was prepared. TCRdb re-derived calls from the PCR reads in MiXCR, one entry per CDR3 protein. The repertoire has hundreds of thousands of distinct CDR3 sequences, 15% to 20% of them found once; the top ten carry over 25%. The sequencing here drew on PBMCs, mostly from graft donor cells, taken 360 days after TCRalphabeta/CD19-depleted stem cell transplant. Receptor source: a boy in the first two years of life who had a stem cell transplant for Wiskott-Aldrich syndrome, so the T cells may come from the graft donor.

J is TRBJ2-7 and V is TRBV21-1; the table gives TRBD1 as D, unverified against the DNA. TRBV21-1 constitutes a pseudogene. The CDR3 spans 14 residues. DNA for the CDR3: TGTGCCAGCAGCCACCGGACAGGGTTTTACGAGCAGTACTTC. It translates to CASSHRTGFYEQYF.

The V and J genes are TRBV10-3 and TRBJ1-1; D is ambiguous. This CDR3 is 12 amino acids long. V lost 6 bases, J lost 4 bases, and 9 bases lay in between. Germline V gives CDR1 ENHRY, CDR2 SYGVKD. The CDR3 DNA is TGTGCCATCAGGGGGAGTTCCACTGAAGCTTTCTTT. The encoded protein is CAIRGSSTEAFF.

This chain connects TRBV29-1 to TRBJ2-1; 13 positions agree with TRBD2. Trimming at V came to 6 bases and at J to 0 bases, leaving 8 bases not matched to a gene. Germline lookup yields CDR1 SQVTM and CDR2 ANQGSEA. The CDR3 is made up of 17 amino acids. The CDR3 sequence: CSVAGLAGSGSYNEQFF. The CDR3 DNA is TGCAGCGTCGCGGGACTAGCGGGATCGGGCTCCTACAATGAGCAGTTCTTC.

This clonotype came up a few times. This chain links TRBV4-3 with TRBJ2-2; possible D gene TRBD2, 6 bases. CDR1 LGHNA and CDR2 YSLEER come from the germline V gene. Trimming removed 4 bases from V and 3 bases from J, with 9 bases in between. The CDR3 has 14 amino acids. CDR3 in DNA: TGCGCCAGCAGCCGGAGGAGGGACACCGGGGAGCTGTTTTTT. Translation gives CASSRRRDTGELFF.

This clonotype was seen a few times. The chain is built from TRBV6-5 and TRBJ2-1; TRBD1 aligns across 8 bases. Looked up from germline, CDR1 is MNHEY and CDR2 is SVGAGI. This CDR3 spans 18 amino acids. With V trimmed by 0 bases and J by 3 bases, 10 bases remained unmatched. CDR3 in DNA: TGTGCCAGCAGTTACTCTAATAGGAGGACAGGGTACTACAATGAGCAGTTCTTC. Its translation: CASSYSNRRTGYYNEQFF.

This clonotype was counted between two and nine times. This sequence joins TRBV3-1 and TRBJ2-7; D remains unclear. Trimming removed 4 bases at V and 0 bases at J, with 7 bases between. Germline V gives CDR1 LGHDT, CDR2 YNNKEL (reference sequence). The CDR3 contains 13 residues. The CDR3 sequence: CASSPYTSYEQYF. As DNA, the CDR3 is TGTGCCAGCAGCCCCTACACCTCCTACGAGCAGTACTTC.

V usage is TRBV20-1 and J usage is TRBJ1-6, with D unclear. Deletions cut 4 bases from V and 7 bases from J, with 11 bases between. Germline V gene sequence: CDR1 DFQATT, CDR2 SNEGSKA (reference sequence). This CDR3 has 13 residues. CDR3 DNA: TGCAGTGCTAACGAAAGGGCCAATTCACCCCTCCACTTT. This sequence encodes CSANERANSPLHF.

J is TRBJ2-1 and V is TRBV4-1, with 8 bases that match TRBD1. Germline V lookup: CDR1 MGHRA, CDR2 YSYEKL. With V trimmed by 2 bases and J by 0 bases, 6 bases remained unmatched. The CDR3 is made up of 17 amino acids. The CDR3 loop is CASSQRIDRGSYNEQFF. CDR3 nucleotides: TGCGCCAGCAGCCAACGCATAGACAGGGGCTCCTACAATGAGCAGTTCTTC.

This clonotype was observed a few times. The J gene is TRBJ1-2, the V gene TRBV29-1; D not certain. Trimming pared 3 bases from V and 7 bases from J, leaving 9 bases between. Germline V lookup: CDR1 SQVTM, CDR2 ANQGSEA. This CDR3 has 11 amino acids. As DNA, the CDR3 is TGCAGCGTTGATCTGGGGTTTGGCTACACCTTC. Amino acid sequence: CSVDLGFGYTF.

The chain recombines TRBV5-1 with TRBJ2-5, with TRBD2 identical over 11 bases. J lost 5 bases, V lost 5 bases, and 11 bases had no gene match. The CDR3 is 16 residues long. Germline CDR1 is SGHRS and CDR2 is YFSETQ. CDR3 DNA: TGCGCCAGCAGGCTAGCGGGGGGCCGGATAATGGAGACCCAGTACTTC. This encodes CASRLAGGRIMETQYF.

This clonotype was seen more than once but under ten times. V and J are TRBV4-1 and TRBJ2-7, with 7 bases aligning to TRBD1. Germline lookup yields CDR1 MGHRA and CDR2 YSYEKL. The ends lost 9 bases at V and 2 bases at J; junction bases unmatched: 4. This CDR3 comprises 12 residues. The CDR3 sequence is CAREGGPYEQYF. In nucleotides, the CDR3 is TGCGCCAGAGAAGGGGGCCCCTACGAGCAGTACTTC.

This chain links TRBV14 with TRBJ2-2, with no clear D. Germline V lookup: CDR1 SGHDN, CDR2 FVKESK. The CDR3 spans 13 residues. Trimming removed 6 bases from V and 1 base from J, with 6 bases in between. Here the CDR3 DNA reads TGTGCCAGCAGGACCTGGAACACCGGGGAGCTGTTTTTT. It encodes CASRTWNTGELFF.

The chain's CDR3 is CSANLLDRGPEAFF. For the CDR3, the DNA is TGCAGTGCCAACCTCCTGGACAGGGGCCCTGAAGCTTTCTTT. J is TRBJ1-1 and V is TRBV20-1, with 9 bases that match TRBD1. The CDR3 sequence is 14 residues long. J lost 6 bases, V lost 6 bases, and 11 bases had no gene match. The V gene's germline CDR1 is DFQATT and CDR2 SNEGSKA (reference sequence).

This clonotype was recorded many times. The chain combines TRBV24-1 with TRBJ2-1; TRBD1 might be the D (6 bases). With 9 bases removed from V and 1 base from J, the gap between germline ends came to 9 bases. This CDR3 has 13 amino acids. Germline V CDR1 and CDR2: KGHDR, SFDVKD. The CDR3, as DNA: TGTGCCACCTCAGGGGTTTCCTACAATGAGCAGTTCTTC. Its protein is CATSGVSYNEQFF.

The rearrangement links TRBV29-1 to TRBJ2-1; D remains unclear. Between the trimmed V and J ends, which lost 3 bases and 0 bases, there was a span of 9 bases. Germline values: CDR1 SQVTM, CDR2 ANQGSEA. The CDR3 has 14 amino acids. The CDR3 protein is CSVDGRSSYNEQFF. For the CDR3, the DNA is TGCAGCGTTGACGGTCGTAGCTCCTACAATGAGCAGTTCTTC.

Only one count was recorded for this clonotype. CDR3 residues: CASRYRDSRAQYF. CDR3 bases: TGTGCCAGCAGGTACCGGGACAGCCGGGCGCAGTACTTC. The rearrangement joins TRBV12-3 or TRBV12-4 to TRBJ2-7, with TRBD1 matching 7 bases. This CDR3 spans 13 amino acids. Trimming at V came to 6 bases and at J to 9 bases, leaving 11 bases not matched to a gene.

This clonotype came up a few times. The J gene is TRBJ2-7, the V gene TRBV4-1; 7 nucleotides line up with TRBD1. The CDR3 sequence is 17 residues long. Germline V lookup: CDR1 MGHRA, CDR2 YSYEKL. The V and J ends lost 1 base and 2 bases, in that order; junction bases with no gene match: 11. CDR3 DNA sequence: TGCGCCAGCAGCCAAGGTCGTTGGGGACAGCGCCCCTACGAGCAGTACTTC. Its translation is CASSQGRWGQRPYEQYF.

The V gene is TRBV6-2 or TRBV6-3, the J gene TRBJ2-7; D may be TRBD1 or TRBD2 (5 bases each). CDR1 and CDR2 (germline): MNHEY, SVGEGT. The CDR3 has 14 amino acids. Trimming took 5 bases from V and 4 from J, leaving 15 bases between them. This CDR3 reads CASSNPWGSYEQYF. In DNA form, the CDR3 reads TGTGCCAGCAGTAACCCTTGGGGGAGTTACGAGCAGTACTTC.

The V gene is TRBV7-6, the J gene TRBJ2-7, with 9 bases aligning to TRBD2. The ends lost 7 bases at V and 1 base at J; junction bases unmatched: 5. The germline CDR1 and CDR2 sequences are SGHVS and FNYEAQ. The CDR3 sequence is 14 residues long. The DNA for the CDR3 is TGTGCCAGCACCGCTAGCGGGATTTCCTACGAGCAGTACTTC. The encoded protein is CASTASGISYEQYF.

This clonotype was detected many times. The V call is TRBV7-8, the J call TRBJ2-5; 14 nucleotides agree with TRBD2. From germline, CDR1 is SGHVS and CDR2 FQNEAQ. V gave up 1 base and J gave up 4 bases; unmatched junction bases: 2. The CDR3 totals 16 residues. CDR3 sequence (DNA): TGTGCCAGCAGCTTAGTGGGACTAGCGGGAGTAGAGACCCAGTACTTC. This translates into CASSLVGLAGVETQYF.

V gene TRBV7-9 combines with J gene TRBJ2-7, with 7 bases lining up with TRBD1. J lost 3 bases, V lost 0 bases, and 8 bases had no gene match. Germline V gives CDR1 SEHNR, CDR2 FQNEAQ (reference sequence). This CDR3 comprises 16 residues. The CDR3 is CASSLALTGPLYEQYF. The CDR3 DNA is TGTGCCAGCAGCTTAGCCCTGACAGGGCCCCTCTACGAGCAGTACTTC. Full variable domain (remainder filled in from reference TRBV7-9 and TRBJ2-7): DTGVSQNPRHKITKRGQNVTFRCDPISEHNRLYWYRQTLGQGPEFLTYFQNEAQLEKSRLLSDRFSAERPKGSFSTLEIQRTEQGDSAMYLCASSLALTGPLYEQYFGPGTRLTVT.

This clonotype has just one count. The chain is built from TRBV5-1 and TRBJ2-7, with TRBD2 matching 8 bases. The CDR3 loop spans 15 amino acids. The germline CDR1 and CDR2 sequences are SGHRS and YFSETQ. V lost 6 bases, J lost 6 bases, and 14 bases stayed unmatched. For the CDR3, the DNA is TGCGCCAGCAACTCAGGACTAGCTAGTTTTTGCGAGCAGTACTTC. Protein sequence: CASNSGLASFCEQYF.

This clonotype was observed many times. This chain joins TRBV7-6 and TRBJ2-7, with 9 bases identical to TRBD2. The CDR3 is made up of 19 amino acids. V lost 5 bases, J lost 3 bases, and 20 bases stayed unmatched. From germline, CDR1 is SGHVS and CDR2 FNYEAQ. For the CDR3, the DNA is TGTGCCAGCAGCGCCCCGGGCGGGGGGGCGAATGTTTTTAGCTACGAGCAGTACTTC. Its translation is CASSAPGGGANVFSYEQYF.

The V and J genes are TRBV7-6 and TRBJ2-3; 11 bases line up with TRBD2. CDR1 SGHVS and CDR2 FNYEAQ come from the germline V gene. V was pared by 2 bases and J by 5 bases, with 6 bases of the junction left unmatched. The CDR3 sequence is 16 residues long. CDR3 residues: CASSLLVAGGRDTQYF. CDR3 in DNA: TGTGCCAGCAGCTTACTCGTAGCGGGAGGGAGAGATACGCAGTATTTT. The full variable domain, rest sourced from reference TRBV7-6 and TRBJ2-3, is GAGVSQSPRYKVTKRGQDVALRCDPISGHVSLYWYRQALGQGPEFLTYFNYEAQQDKSGLPNDRFSAERPEGSISTLTIQRTEQRDSAMYRCASSLLVAGGRDTQYFGPGTRLTVL.

The chain uses TRBV6-1 and TRBJ2-3; 10 positions match TRBD1. The CDR3 is made up of 16 amino acids. Germline CDR1 is MNHNS and CDR2 is SASEGT. V lost 2 bases, J lost 6 bases, and 8 bases stayed unmatched. The CDR3 here is CASSERDRGSLDTQYF. The DNA of the CDR3 is TGTGCCAGCAGTGAACGGGACAGGGGATCCTTGGATACGCAGTATTTT.

This clonotype was seen just once. CDR3: CASKLAGETQYF. The CDR3 DNA follows: TGTGCCAGCAAGCTAGCGGGAGAGACCCAGTACTTC. The genes are TRBV25-1 and TRBJ2-5; 8 positions match TRBD2. The CDR3 covers 12 residues. Germline CDR1 is MGHDK and CDR2 is SYGVNS. V lost 7 bases and J lost 4; bases outside the gene matches: 2.